This TCR beta chain was recovered during a study of cytomegalovirus exposure and HLA in healthy donors. This clone occurred once. PCR used 60 Vbeta primers and 13 Jbeta primers. TCRdb's copy holds only in-frame clones and misses some; the assay was immunoSEQ multiplex PCR. Of around 130,000 clones in the sample, roughly four fifths are singletons; the top ten hold about 11%. The CDR3 runs to 15 residues. V was shortened by 5 bases and J by 3 bases, with 13 bases between the two germline ends. Germline CDR1 and CDR2: SNHLY and FYNNEI. The specimen was PBMCs. The chain recombines TRBV2 with TRBJ2-2, with D tentatively TRBD2 (6 bases). The TCR originated in a male donor in good health and CMV-seropositive. CDR3 sequence (DNA): TGTGCCAGCAGTCCCGGGAGCCGGGACACCGGGGAGCTGTTTTTT. It translates to CASSPGSRDTGELFF.